This is a list of T cell receptor beta chains from one sample in a study of cytomegalovirus exposure and HLA in healthy donors. Clones were read by immunoSEQ multiplex PCR, and TCRdb kept only the in-frame ones, dropping some. Found here are roughly 89,000 clones, 80% of them singletons; the top ten hold 2% to 2.5%. The sample consisted of PBMCs. The origin of the receptors is a man aged 18 to 30 in good health and CMV-seronegative. Each CDR3 is given with its conserved first and last residue. D genes are given only for firm matches. A clone size is listed for some rows: how often the clone was seen (once, few, many), or a class if it is expanded.

J gene: TRBJ1-1
clone size: NA
V gene: TRBV30
D gene: NA
CDR3 DNA: TGTGCCTGGATTCTCGGGGACAACTTGAACACTGAAGCTTTCTTT
CDR3 protein: CAWILGDNLNTEAFF

J gene: TRBJ1-1
clone size: NA
V gene: TRBV7-9
D gene: TRBD1
CDR3 DNA: TGTGCCAGCAGCCTCCTAGGACAGGGTACACGAAACACTGAAGCTTTCTTT
CDR3 protein: CASSLLGQGTRNTEAFF

J gene: TRBJ1-1
clone size: once
V gene: TRBV6-6
D gene: NA
CDR3 DNA: TGTGCCAGCAGTTCGTGGACAGAAAGGACTGAAGCTTTCTTT
CDR3 protein: CASSSWTERTEAFF

J gene: TRBJ1-2
clone size: NA
V gene: TRBV4-2
D gene: NA
CDR3 DNA: TGTGCCAGCAGCCAAGAGACAGACTATGGCTACACCTTC
CDR3 protein: CASSQETDYGYTF

J gene: TRBJ2-7
clone size: NA
V gene: TRBV6-1
D gene: TRBD1
CDR3 DNA: TGTGCCAGCAGCACCGGGACAGATTTTTACGAGCAGTACTTC
CDR3 protein: CASSTGTDFYEQYF

J gene: TRBJ1-3
clone size: NA
V gene: TRBV11-2
D gene: NA
CDR3 DNA: TGTGCCAGCAGCTTAACTCAACGAAGCTCTGGAAACACCATATATTTT
CDR3 protein: CASSLTQRSSGNTIYF

J gene: TRBJ2-5
clone size: NA
V gene: TRBV2
D gene: TRBD2
CDR3 DNA: TGTGCCACTACCGGGCTAGCGGGGGGAACCCAGTACTTC
CDR3 protein: CATTGLAGGTQYF

J gene: TRBJ2-7
clone size: NA
V gene: TRBV5-8
D gene: NA
CDR3 DNA: TGTGCCAGCAGCTTGGTAGGGGGACGGACCCTCCCCTACGAGCAGTACTTC
CDR3 protein: CASSLVGGRTLPYEQYF

J gene: TRBJ1-5
clone size: once
V gene: TRBV7-8
D gene: TRBD1
CDR3 DNA: TGTGCCAGCAGCTTAGGACAGGGACAGCCCCAGCATTTT
CDR3 protein: CASSLGQGQPQHF

J gene: TRBJ1-5
clone size: NA
V gene: TRBV10-2
D gene: NA
CDR3 DNA: TGCGCCAGCAGACAGGGTCAGACCCAGCATTTT
CDR3 protein: CASRQGQTQHF

J gene: TRBJ1-1
clone size: NA
V gene: TRBV29-1
D gene: TRBD1
CDR3 DNA: TGCAGCGGGGTGGACAGGGACACTGAAGCTTTCTTT
CDR3 protein: CSGVDRDTEAFF

J gene: TRBJ1-1
clone size: NA
V gene: TRBV10-3
D gene: NA
CDR3 DNA: TGTGCCATCAGTGAGCCGCAGGGGAGGGAGGAAGCTTTCTTT
CDR3 protein: CAISEPQGREEAFF

J gene: TRBJ1-1
clone size: NA
V gene: TRBV10-3
D gene: NA
CDR3 DNA: TGTGCCATCAGGGGTTCAGGTGAGACTGAAGCTTTCTTT
CDR3 protein: CAIRGSGETEAFF

J gene: TRBJ1-1
clone size: NA
V gene: TRBV5-4
D gene: NA
CDR3 DNA: TGTGCGTATGGGGGCAGCACTGAAGCTTTCTTT
CDR3 protein: CAYGGSTEAFF

J gene: TRBJ2-1
clone size: NA
V gene: TRBV5-8
D gene: TRBD1
CDR3 DNA: TGTGCCAGCGGGGACAGGGGGCGCTGGGAGCATGAGCAGTTCTTC
CDR3 protein: CASGDRGRWEHEQFF

J gene: TRBJ1-3
clone size: NA
V gene: TRBV19
D gene: NA
CDR3 DNA: TGTGCCAGTAGTATAGATTTCATGGACAGTGGAAACACCATATATTTT
CDR3 protein: CASSIDFMDSGNTIYF

J gene: TRBJ1-1
clone size: once
V gene: TRBV6-5
D gene: TRBD1
CDR3 DNA: TGTGCCAGCAGTTACTCTAAGGGGGCGAACACTGAAGCTTTCTTT
CDR3 protein: CASSYSKGANTEAFF

J gene: TRBJ1-1
clone size: NA
V gene: TRBV18
D gene: TRBD1
CDR3 DNA: TGTGCCAGCTCACCCGGGAAGGGACAGGGAAGGACTGAAGCTTTCTTT
CDR3 protein: CASSPGKGQGRTEAFF

J gene: TRBJ2-7
clone size: NA
V gene: TRBV9
D gene: NA
CDR3 DNA: TGTGCCAGCAGCACCGGGGGACTCCCCTACGAGCAGTACTTC
CDR3 protein: CASSTGGLPYEQYF

J gene: TRBJ1-2
clone size: NA
V gene: TRBV5-4
D gene: TRBD1
CDR3 DNA: TGTGCCACCGAGACAGGGGTTGGCTACACCTTC
CDR3 protein: CATETGVGYTF

J gene: TRBJ1-1
clone size: NA
V gene: TRBV5-5
D gene: NA
CDR3 DNA: TGTGCCAGCAGCCTGGAACCGGGACTGCTCCTCAACACTGAAGCTTTCTTT
CDR3 protein: CASSLEPGLLLNTEAFF

J gene: TRBJ2-3
clone size: NA
V gene: TRBV28
D gene: NA
CDR3 DNA: TGTGCCAGCAGTTTAGTGTCGGGGACAGATACGCAGTATTTT
CDR3 protein: CASSLVSGTDTQYF

J gene: TRBJ1-3
clone size: few
V gene: TRBV6-5
D gene: TRBD1
CDR3 DNA: TGTGCCAGCAGTTACTCGACAGGGTCTGGAAACACCATATATTTT
CDR3 protein: CASSYSTGSGNTIYF

J gene: TRBJ1-2
clone size: NA
V gene: TRBV6-1
D gene: TRBD1
CDR3 DNA: TGTGCCAGCAGCATTGGACAGGACGCCACCTATGGCTACACCTTC
CDR3 protein: CASSIGQDATYGYTF

J gene: TRBJ1-3
clone size: few
V gene: TRBV6-1
D gene: NA
CDR3 DNA: TGTGCCAGCAGTGAAGATCCAGGGCCCCGTGGAAACACCATATATTTT
CDR3 protein: CASSEDPGPRGNTIYF

J gene: TRBJ2-7
clone size: NA
V gene: TRBV2
D gene: NA
CDR3 DNA: TGTGCCAGCAGTGAATGGGAGGGGGACACCTACTCCTACGAGCAGTACTTC
CDR3 protein: CASSEWEGDTYSYEQYF

J gene: TRBJ1-6
clone size: NA
V gene: TRBV4-2
D gene: NA
CDR3 DNA: TGTGCCAGCAGCCAAGACCCTGACTATTCACCCCTCCACTTT
CDR3 protein: CASSQDPDYSPLHF

J gene: TRBJ2-1
clone size: NA
V gene: TRBV7-2
D gene: TRBD2
CDR3 DNA: TGTGCCAGCAGCACACGGACTAGCGGGGGGGTCGTTGAGCAGTTCTTC
CDR3 protein: CASSTRTSGGVVEQFF

J gene: TRBJ2-1
clone size: NA
V gene: TRBV6-1
D gene: TRBD1
CDR3 DNA: TGTGCCAGCAGTGCGAGACAGGGGGGGTTCGATGAGCAGTTCTTC
CDR3 protein: CASSARQGGFDEQFF

J gene: TRBJ2-6
clone size: NA
V gene: TRBV2
D gene: NA
CDR3 DNA: TGTGCCAGCAGTGCCAGGGCTGGGGCCAACGTCCTGACTTTC
CDR3 protein: CASSARAGANVLTF

J gene: TRBJ2-2
clone size: NA
V gene: TRBV19
D gene: TRBD2
CDR3 DNA: TGTGCCAGTAGTATAGGGGAGATTAGCGGGCTCGCGAACACCGGGGAGCTGTTTTTT
CDR3 protein: CASSIGEISGLANTGELFF

J gene: TRBJ2-1
clone size: NA
V gene: TRBV4-1
D gene: TRBD2
CDR3 DNA: TGTGCCAGCAGCCAAGATAGCGGGGGGGCCAATGAGCAGTTCTTC
CDR3 protein: CASSQDSGGANEQFF

J gene: TRBJ2-1
clone size: NA
V gene: TRBV6-1
D gene: TRBD1
CDR3 DNA: TGTGCCACCCAGACAGGGGGCGCGGGTAATGAGCAGTTCTTC
CDR3 protein: CATQTGGAGNEQFF

J gene: TRBJ2-1
clone size: few
V gene: TRBV4-1
D gene: TRBD2
CDR3 DNA: TGCGCCAGCAGCCCTCTCCTCATGGGGACTAGCGGGTTGCATGAGCAGTTCTTC
CDR3 protein: CASSPLLMGTSGLHEQFF

J gene: TRBJ1-4
clone size: NA
V gene: TRBV2
D gene: NA
CDR3 DNA: TGTGCCAGCAGATCCGCAGGGCCAGATGGGAAACTGTTTTTT
CDR3 protein: CASRSAGPDGKLFF

J gene: TRBJ1-1
clone size: NA
V gene: TRBV6-6
D gene: NA
CDR3 DNA: TGTGCCAGCAGTTACTCGGCAGGGGAATCCAACACTGAAGCTTTCTTT
CDR3 protein: CASSYSAGESNTEAFF

J gene: TRBJ2-7
clone size: NA
V gene: TRBV7-9
D gene: NA
CDR3 DNA: TGTGCCAGCAGCGCGGGGCAGAGCTCCTACGAGCAGTACTTC
CDR3 protein: CASSAGQSSYEQYF

J gene: TRBJ2-3
clone size: once
V gene: TRBV6-1
D gene: TRBD2
CDR3 DNA: TGTGCCAGCAGTGAAGAAGGACTAGCGGTTACAGATACGCAGTATTTT
CDR3 protein: CASSEEGLAVTDTQYF

J gene: TRBJ2-7
clone size: NA
V gene: TRBV5-1
D gene: NA
CDR3 DNA: TGCGCCAGCTCCATGGGGACAAGAGTATACGAGCAGTACTTC
CDR3 protein: CASSMGTRVYEQYF

J gene: TRBJ1-5
clone size: NA
V gene: TRBV19
D gene: TRBD1
CDR3 DNA: TGTGCCAGTAGTACGACAGGGGGCCCGTATAGCAATCAGCCCCAGCATTTT
CDR3 protein: CASSTTGGPYSNQPQHF

J gene: TRBJ1-2
clone size: NA
V gene: TRBV7-6
D gene: NA
CDR3 DNA: TGTGCCAGCAGCTTCAGGAAGGGGGATGGCTACACCTTC
CDR3 protein: CASSFRKGDGYTF

J gene: TRBJ1-2
clone size: NA
V gene: TRBV7-3
D gene: NA
CDR3 DNA: TGTGCCAGCAGCTTATTGGGGGGGACTAACTATGGCTACACCTTC
CDR3 protein: CASSLLGGTNYGYTF

J gene: TRBJ1-1
clone size: NA
V gene: TRBV5-4
D gene: NA
CDR3 DNA: TGTGCCAGCAGCCCGCAAGACGGGCAGGGGTACACTGAAGCTTTCTTT
CDR3 protein: CASSPQDGQGYTEAFF

J gene: TRBJ1-2
clone size: few
V gene: TRBV13
D gene: NA
CDR3 DNA: TGTGCCAGCAGCTCCCAGGGTCCTAGTGGCTACACCTTC
CDR3 protein: CASSSQGPSGYTF

J gene: TRBJ2-7
clone size: NA
V gene: TRBV4-2
D gene: TRBD1
CDR3 DNA: TGTGCCAGCAGCCGGCGTCCGGGACAGGGGACTTACGAGCAGTACTTC
CDR3 protein: CASSRRPGQGTYEQYF